What follows are 16 T cell receptor beta chains derived from one specimen sequenced in a study of neoadjuvant nivolumab and ipilimumab in lung cancer. Only in-frame clones appear in the TCRdb table, and some are missing; sequencing was by immunoSEQ multiplex PCR. This table holds 30,000 or so clones, 75% to 85% found once. The specimen was tumor tissue, collected after neoadjuvant nivolumab, alone or with ipilimumab, at or shortly before surgery. These receptors came from an adult with non-small cell lung cancer.

The chain uses TRBV2 and TRBJ1-2, with 9 bases matching TRBD1. After removal of 8 bases from V and 2 bases from J, the junction contained 6 bases not matched to a gene. Germline V lookup: CDR1 SNHLY, CDR2 FYNNEI. CDR3 size: 14 residues. DNA for the CDR3: TGTGCCAGCCCCCTAGGACAGGGGAACTATGGCTACACCTTC. Residues: CASPLGQGNYGYTF. Filled out from reference TRBV2 and TRBJ1-2, the complete variable domain reads EPEVTQTPSHQVTQMGQEVILRCVPISNHLYFYWYRQILGQKVEFLVSFYNNEISEKSEIFDDQFSVERPDGSNFTLKIRSTKLEDSAMYFCASPLGQGNYGYTFGSGTRLTVV.

The V and J genes are TRBV11-3 and TRBJ1-1; no clear D. Germline V gene data show CDR1 as SGHNT and CDR2 as YENEEA. Trimming pared 0 bases from V and 1 base from J, leaving 9 bases between. The CDR3 length is 15 residues. The CDR3 protein is CASSLELAENTEAFF. The CDR3 DNA sequence: TGTGCCAGCAGCTTAGAACTCGCAGAGAACACTGAAGCTTTCTTT.

This clone was found once. The rearrangement uses TRBV5-1 and TRBJ2-7, with TRBD1 as a possible D gene (6 bases). The ends were cut back, 6 bases at V and 6 bases at J, with 19 bases in the middle. This CDR3 comprises 14 residues. Looked up from germline, CDR1 is SGHRS and CDR2 is YFSETQ. For the CDR3, the DNA is TGCGCCAGCACGGGACAAGCGTCTTCTAGCGAGCAGTACTTC. Translating it yields CASTGQASSSEQYF.

V gene TRBV29-1 combines with J gene TRBJ2-7; D ambiguous. This CDR3 contains 12 residues. The V gene lost 4 bases and the J gene lost 2 bases, with 9 bases spanning the gap. Germline CDR1 reads SQVTM; CDR2 reads ANQGSEA. This chain's CDR3 is CSVAVSPYEQYF. The CDR3, as DNA: TGCAGCGTTGCGGTGTCCCCCTACGAGCAGTACTTC.

The chain links TRBV13 to TRBJ2-1, with 8 bases matching TRBD1. CDR1 and CDR2 (germline): PRHDT, FYEKMQ (reference sequence). CDR3 size: 15 residues. Trimming at V came to 7 bases and at J to 4 bases, leaving 9 bases not matched to a gene. The CDR3, as DNA: TGTGCCAGCACCAGGGGGCGGCCGACTTACAATGAGCAGTTCTTC. Residues: CASTRGRPTYNEQFF.

J is TRBJ1-6 and V is TRBV30; the match to TRBD1 covers 7 bases. J was trimmed by 7 bases and V by 4 bases; bases with no gene match: 7. Germline values: CDR1 GTSNPN, CDR2 SVGIG (reference sequence). There are 14 residues in the CDR3. This chain's CDR3 is CAWMQGVRNSPLHF. The DNA for the CDR3 is TGTGCCTGGATGCAGGGGGTAAGGAATTCACCCCTCCACTTT.

The CDR3, as DNA: TGCGCCAGCAGACCGGGACCCCAAGGGATAGATACGCAGTATTTT. This sequence encodes CASRPGPQGIDTQYF. The rearrangement joins TRBV5-1 to TRBJ2-3, with D possibly being TRBD1 or TRBD2 (5 bases each). The germline V gene has CDR1 SGHRS and CDR2 YFSETQ. The CDR3 has 15 amino acids. Trimming pared 5 bases from V and 5 bases from J, leaving 18 bases between.

In the case of this clone: At the DNA level, this CDR3 is encoded by other sequences in the same sample as well. This rearrangement joins TRBV9 to TRBJ1-1; D is undetermined. Trimming removed 0 bases from V and 5 bases from J, with 8 bases in between. The CDR3 contains 13 residues. Germline CDR1 reads SGDLS; CDR2 reads YYNGEE. In DNA, the CDR3 is TGTGCCAGCAGCGTAGCGGGGAGTACTGAAGCTTTCTTT. Its protein product is CASSVAGSTEAFF.

The rearrangement joins TRBV5-1 to TRBJ1-3; 10 bases line up with TRBD1. Germline lookup yields CDR1 SGHRS and CDR2 YFSETQ. This CDR3 comprises 16 residues. J gave up 2 bases and V 0 bases, and 2 bases lay outside the gene matches. CDR3 sequence (DNA): TGCGCCAGCAGCTTGGGGGACAGGGGTACTGGAAACACCATATATTTT. Its translation is CASSLGDRGTGNTIYF.

This chain joins TRBV2 and TRBJ2-7; D ambiguous. CDR3 length: 11 residues. Between the trimmed V and J ends, which lost 8 bases and 2 bases, there was a span of 7 bases. From germline, CDR1 is SNHLY and CDR2 FYNNEI. Written as DNA, the CDR3 is TGTGCCAGCGACGGAACCTACGAGCAGTACTTC. Its protein is CASDGTYEQYF.

This clone was observed once. The chain joins TRBV5-1 to TRBJ2-2; TRBD2 aligns across 8 bases. The ends lost 1 base at V and 4 bases at J; junction bases unmatched: 6. This CDR3 comprises 16 residues. The germline V gene has CDR1 SGHRS and CDR2 YFSETQ. The CDR3 DNA reads TGCGCCAGCAGCTTGAACGGGGGGGCCGCCACCGGGGAGCTGTTTTTT. Protein sequence: CASSLNGGAATGELFF. Complete variable domain (other parts from reference TRBV5-1 and TRBJ2-2): KAGVTQTPRYLIKTRGQQVTLSCSPISGHRSVSWYQQTPGQGLQFLFEYFSETQRNKGNFPGRFSGRQFSNSRSEMNVSTLELGDSALYLCASSLNGGAATGELFFGEGSRLTVL.

A single count supports this clone. The rearrangement joins TRBV29-1 to TRBJ2-2; D may be TRBD1 (6 bases). V dropped 5 bases and J dropped 6 bases, with 13 bases sitting between them. Germline CDR1 SQVTM, CDR2 ANQGSEA. The CDR3 has 13 amino acids. The CDR3 spells CSVSTSGAGELFF. The CDR3 DNA follows: TGCAGCGTTTCGACCTCAGGGGCCGGGGAGCTGTTTTTT.

V gene TRBV5-1 combines with J gene TRBJ2-7; possible D gene TRBD2, 6 bases. V gave up 3 bases and J gave up 5 bases, with 18 bases separating them. The CDR3 has 15 residues. Per germline, CDR1 SGHRS and CDR2 YFSETQ. CDR3 region: CASSSRREVGDEQYF. The CDR3 DNA sequence: TGCGCCAGCAGCTCCCGAAGGGAGGTTGGGGACGAGCAGTACTTC.

V is TRBV5-6 and J is TRBJ2-7; possibly TRBD2 for D (5 bases). Germline V gives CDR1 SGHDT, CDR2 YYEEEE. The CDR3 is made up of 13 amino acids. Trimming removed 4 bases at V and 4 bases at J, with 12 bases between. The CDR3 region has the DNA TGTGCCAGCAGCATCGGACTCGAGTACGAGCAGTACTTC. Amino acids: CASSIGLEYEQYF.

The chain carries TRBV5-1 and TRBJ1-2; D is perhaps TRBD1 (5 bases). Germline lookup yields CDR1 SGHRS and CDR2 YFSETQ. The CDR3 has 15 amino acids. Trimming took off 0 bases at V and 3 bases at J, with 12 bases between the two ends. This chain's CDR3 is CASSLAGGKDYGYTF. CDR3 nucleotides: TGCGCCAGCAGCTTGGCCGGGGGAAAGGACTATGGCTACACCTTC.

CDR3 nucleotide sequence: TGTGCCAGCAGTGGACTAGCGGGGGGGCTGGGGTATTTT. Translated, it gives CASSGLAGGLGYF. V gene TRBV2 combines with J gene TRBJ2-3; 14 bases agree with TRBD2. CDR1 is SNHLY, CDR2 FYNNEI, per germline. The V and J ends lost 4 bases and 14 bases, in that order; junction bases with no gene match: 5. The CDR3 sequence is 13 residues long.